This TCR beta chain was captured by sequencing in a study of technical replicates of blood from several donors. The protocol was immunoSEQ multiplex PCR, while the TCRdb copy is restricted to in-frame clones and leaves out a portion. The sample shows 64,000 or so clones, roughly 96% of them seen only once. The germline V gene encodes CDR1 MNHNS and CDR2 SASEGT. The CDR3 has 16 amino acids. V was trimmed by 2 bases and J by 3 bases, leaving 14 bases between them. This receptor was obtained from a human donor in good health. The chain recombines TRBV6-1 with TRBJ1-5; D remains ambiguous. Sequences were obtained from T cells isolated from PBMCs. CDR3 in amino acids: CASSELENLTNQPQHF. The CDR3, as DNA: TGTGCCAGCAGTGAATTGGAGAATCTAACCAATCAGCCCCAGCATTTT.